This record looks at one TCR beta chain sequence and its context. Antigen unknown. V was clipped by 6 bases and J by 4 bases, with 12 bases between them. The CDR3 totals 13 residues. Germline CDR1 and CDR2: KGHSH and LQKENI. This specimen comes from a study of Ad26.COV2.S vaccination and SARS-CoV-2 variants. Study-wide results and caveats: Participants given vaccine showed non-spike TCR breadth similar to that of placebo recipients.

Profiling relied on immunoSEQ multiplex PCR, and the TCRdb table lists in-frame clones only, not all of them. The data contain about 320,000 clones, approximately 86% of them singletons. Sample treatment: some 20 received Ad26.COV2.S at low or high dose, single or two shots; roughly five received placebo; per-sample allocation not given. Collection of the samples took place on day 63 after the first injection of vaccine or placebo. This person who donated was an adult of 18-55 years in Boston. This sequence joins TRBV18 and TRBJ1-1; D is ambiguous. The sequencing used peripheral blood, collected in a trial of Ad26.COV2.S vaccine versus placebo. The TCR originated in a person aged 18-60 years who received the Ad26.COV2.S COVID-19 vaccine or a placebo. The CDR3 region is CASSLDTGTEAFF. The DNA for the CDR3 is TGTGCCAGCTCTCTGGATACGGGCACTGAAGCTTTCTTT.